The sample holds one count of the clone carrying this T cell receptor (beta chain). What it recognizes is unknown. Measured with immunoSEQ multiplex PCR; TCRdb has only the in-frame clones, and not every one. This table has about 140,000 clones, approximately 95% appearing once. The ends were cut back, 0 bases at V and 2 bases at J, with 6 bases in the middle. The CDR3 is made up of 14 amino acids. Per germline, CDR1 SGHRS and CDR2 YFSETQ. This specimen comes from a study of T cell responses to AZD1222 COVID-19 vaccine. Study outcomes and limitations: The breadth and depth of Spike-specific TCRs increased once two AZD1222 doses had been given. CD4 TCRs linked to vaccination spanned spike, dominating at 160-218 and 743-854.

The TCR sequence derives from an adult in good health. The specimen comprised peripheral blood, sampled on day 0 of MenACWY control vaccination. The rearrangement uses TRBV5-1 and TRBJ2-1; no clear D gene. CDR3 in DNA: TGCGCCAGCAGCTTGGACAGTACCTACAATGAGCAGTTCTTC. Encoded protein: CASSLDSTYNEQFF.